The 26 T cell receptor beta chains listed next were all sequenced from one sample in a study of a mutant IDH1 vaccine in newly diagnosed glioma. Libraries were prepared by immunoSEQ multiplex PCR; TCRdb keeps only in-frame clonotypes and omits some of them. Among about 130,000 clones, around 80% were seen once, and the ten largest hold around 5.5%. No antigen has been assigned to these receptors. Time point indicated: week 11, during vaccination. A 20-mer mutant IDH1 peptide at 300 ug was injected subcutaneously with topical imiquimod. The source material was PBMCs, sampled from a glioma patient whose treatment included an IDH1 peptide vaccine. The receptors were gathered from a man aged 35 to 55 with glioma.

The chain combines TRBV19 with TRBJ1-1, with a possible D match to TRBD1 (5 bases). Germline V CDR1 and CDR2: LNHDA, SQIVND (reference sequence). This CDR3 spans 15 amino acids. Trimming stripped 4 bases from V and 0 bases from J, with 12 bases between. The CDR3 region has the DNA TGTGCCAGTAGTAGGCGGGGGGTGTTGAACACTGAAGCTTTCTTT. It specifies CASSRRGVLNTEAFF. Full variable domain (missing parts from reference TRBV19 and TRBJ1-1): DGGITQSPKYLFRKEGQNVTLSCEQNLNHDAMYWYRQDPGQGLRLIYYSQIVNDFQKGDIAEGYSVSREKKESFPLTVTSAQKNPTAFYLCASSRRGVLNTEAFFGQGTRLTVV.

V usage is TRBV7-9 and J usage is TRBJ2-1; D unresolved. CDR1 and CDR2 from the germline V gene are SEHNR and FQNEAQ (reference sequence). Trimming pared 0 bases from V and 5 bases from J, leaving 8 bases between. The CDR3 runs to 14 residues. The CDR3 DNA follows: TGTGCCAGCAGCTTAGCGGGGTCCAACAATGAGCAGTTCTTC. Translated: CASSLAGSNNEQFF.

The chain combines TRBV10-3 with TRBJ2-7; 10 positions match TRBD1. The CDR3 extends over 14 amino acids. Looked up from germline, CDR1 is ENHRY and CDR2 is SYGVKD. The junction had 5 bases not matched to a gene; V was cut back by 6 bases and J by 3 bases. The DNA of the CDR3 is TGTGCCATCAGCGTAGGACAGGGGGACTACGAGCAGTACTTC. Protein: CAISVGQGDYEQYF.

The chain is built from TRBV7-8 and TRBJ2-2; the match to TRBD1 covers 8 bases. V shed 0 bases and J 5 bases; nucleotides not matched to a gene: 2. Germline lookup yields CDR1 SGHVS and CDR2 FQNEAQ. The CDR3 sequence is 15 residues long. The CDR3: CASSLARGRTGELFF. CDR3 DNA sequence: TGTGCCAGCAGCTTAGCCAGGGGGCGGACCGGGGAGCTGTTTTTT.

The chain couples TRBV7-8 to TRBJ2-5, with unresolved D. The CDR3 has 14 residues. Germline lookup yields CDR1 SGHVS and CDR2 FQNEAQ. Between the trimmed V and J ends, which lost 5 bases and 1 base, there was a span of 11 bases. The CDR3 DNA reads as TGTGCCAGCAGCCCGACCGGGCTCCAAGAGACCCAGTACTTC. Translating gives CASSPTGLQETQYF. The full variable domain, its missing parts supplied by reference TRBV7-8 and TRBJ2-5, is GAGVSQSPRYKVAKRGQDVALRCDPISGHVSLFWYQQALGQGPEFLTYFQNEAQLDKSGLPSDRFFAERPEGSVSTLKIQRTQQEDSAVYLCASSPTGLQETQYFGPGTRLLVL.

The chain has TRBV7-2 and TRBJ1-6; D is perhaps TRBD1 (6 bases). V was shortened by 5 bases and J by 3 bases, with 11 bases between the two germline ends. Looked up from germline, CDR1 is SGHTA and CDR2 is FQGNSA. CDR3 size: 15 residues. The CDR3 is CASSPGQFYNSPLHF. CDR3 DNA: TGTGCCAGCAGCCCCGGACAGTTCTATAATTCACCCCTCCACTTT.

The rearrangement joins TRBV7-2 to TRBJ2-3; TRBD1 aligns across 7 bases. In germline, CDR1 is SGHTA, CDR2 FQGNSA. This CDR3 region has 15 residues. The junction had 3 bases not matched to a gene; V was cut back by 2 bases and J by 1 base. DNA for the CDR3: TGTGCCAGCAGCTTATACAGGGGTGGCACAGATACGCAGTATTTT. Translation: CASSLYRGGTDTQYF.

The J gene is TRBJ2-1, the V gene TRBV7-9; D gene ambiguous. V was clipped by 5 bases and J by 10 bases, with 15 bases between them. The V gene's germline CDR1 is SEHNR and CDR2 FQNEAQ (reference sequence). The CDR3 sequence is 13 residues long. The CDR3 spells CASSPVLGGEQFF. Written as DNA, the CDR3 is TGTGCCAGCAGCCCGGTTTTGGGCGGCGAGCAGTTCTTC.

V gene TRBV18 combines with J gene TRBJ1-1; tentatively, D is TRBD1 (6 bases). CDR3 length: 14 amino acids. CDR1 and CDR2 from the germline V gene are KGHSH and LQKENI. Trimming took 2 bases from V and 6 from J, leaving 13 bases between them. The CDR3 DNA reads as TGTGCCAGCTCACCAAGCGGACAGTTCCCTGAAGCTTTCTTT. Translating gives CASSPSGQFPEAFF.

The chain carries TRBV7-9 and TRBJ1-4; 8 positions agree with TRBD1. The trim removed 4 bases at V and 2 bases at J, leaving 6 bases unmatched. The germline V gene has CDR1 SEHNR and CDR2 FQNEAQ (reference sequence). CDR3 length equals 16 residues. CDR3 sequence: CASSSGQGSTNEKLFF. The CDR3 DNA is TGTGCCAGCAGCTCTGGACAGGGTTCGACTAATGAAAAACTGTTTTTT.

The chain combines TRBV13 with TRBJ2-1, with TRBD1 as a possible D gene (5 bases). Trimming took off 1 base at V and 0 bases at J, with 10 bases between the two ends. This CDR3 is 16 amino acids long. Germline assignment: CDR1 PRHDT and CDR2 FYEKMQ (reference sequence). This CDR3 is CASSLEGLSSYNEQFF. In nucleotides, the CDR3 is TGTGCCAGCAGCTTAGAGGGGTTGAGCTCCTACAATGAGCAGTTCTTC.

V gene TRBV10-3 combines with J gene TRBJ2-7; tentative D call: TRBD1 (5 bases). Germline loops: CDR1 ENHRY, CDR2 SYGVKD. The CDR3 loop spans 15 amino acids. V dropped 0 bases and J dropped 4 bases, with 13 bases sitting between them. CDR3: CAISESEPGHYEQYF. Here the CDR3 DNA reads TGTGCCATCAGTGAGTCCGAACCAGGGCATTACGAGCAGTACTTC.

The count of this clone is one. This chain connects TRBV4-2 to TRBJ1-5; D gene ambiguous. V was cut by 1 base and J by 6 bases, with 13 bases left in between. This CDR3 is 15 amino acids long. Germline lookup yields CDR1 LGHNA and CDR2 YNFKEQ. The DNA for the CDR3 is TGTGCCAGCAGCCAAGGGTGGCAGCCCGGTCAGCCCCAGCATTTT. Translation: CASSQGWQPGQPQHF.

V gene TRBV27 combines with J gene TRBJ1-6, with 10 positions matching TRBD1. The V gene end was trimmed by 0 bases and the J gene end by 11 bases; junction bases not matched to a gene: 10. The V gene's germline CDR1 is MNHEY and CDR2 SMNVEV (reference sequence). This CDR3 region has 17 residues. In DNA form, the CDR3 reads TGTGCCAGCAGTTTATCGACAGGGGGCGTCTCTCAGGCACCCCTCCACTTT. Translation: CASSLSTGGVSQAPLHF.

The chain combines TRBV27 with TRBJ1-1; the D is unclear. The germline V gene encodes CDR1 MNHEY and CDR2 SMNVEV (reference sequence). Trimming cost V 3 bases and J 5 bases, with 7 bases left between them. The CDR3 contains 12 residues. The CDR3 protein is CASSLRGTEAFF. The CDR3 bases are TGTGCCAGCAGTTTGCGGGGAACTGAAGCTTTCTTT.

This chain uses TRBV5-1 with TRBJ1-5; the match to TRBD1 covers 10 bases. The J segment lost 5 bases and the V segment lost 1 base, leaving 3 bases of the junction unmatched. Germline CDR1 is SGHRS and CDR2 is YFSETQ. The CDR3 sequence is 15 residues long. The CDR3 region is CASSLWTGGDQPQHF. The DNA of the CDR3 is TGCGCCAGCAGCTTGTGGACAGGGGGGGATCAGCCCCAGCATTTT.

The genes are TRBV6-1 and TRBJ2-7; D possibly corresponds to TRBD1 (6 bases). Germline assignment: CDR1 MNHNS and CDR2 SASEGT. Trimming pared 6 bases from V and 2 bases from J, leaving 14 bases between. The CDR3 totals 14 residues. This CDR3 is CASRTLQGPYEQYF. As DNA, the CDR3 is TGTGCCAGCAGAACATTACAGGGCCCCTACGAGCAGTACTTC.

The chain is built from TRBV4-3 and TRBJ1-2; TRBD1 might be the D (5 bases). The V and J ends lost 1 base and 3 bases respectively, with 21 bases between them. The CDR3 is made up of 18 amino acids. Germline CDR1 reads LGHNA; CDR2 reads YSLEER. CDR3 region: CASSQALPGGGFDYGYTF. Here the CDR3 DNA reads TGCGCCAGCAGCCAAGCCTTGCCCGGGGGGGGTTTTGACTATGGCTACACCTTC.

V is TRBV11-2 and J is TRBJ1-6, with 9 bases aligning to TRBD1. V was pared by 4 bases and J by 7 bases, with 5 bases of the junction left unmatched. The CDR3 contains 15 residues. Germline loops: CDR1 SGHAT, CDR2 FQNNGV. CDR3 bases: TGTGCCAGCAGCTCCCTGGACAGGGGAAATTCACCCCTCCACTTT. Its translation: CASSSLDRGNSPLHF.

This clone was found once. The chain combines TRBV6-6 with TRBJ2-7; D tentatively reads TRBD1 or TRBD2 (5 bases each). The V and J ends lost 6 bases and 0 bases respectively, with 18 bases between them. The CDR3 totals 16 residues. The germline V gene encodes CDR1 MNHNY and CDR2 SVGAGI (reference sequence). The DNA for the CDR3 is TGTGCCAGCAGACACGCCTCCGGGACGGCCTCCTACGAGCAGTACTTC. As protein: CASRHASGTASYEQYF.

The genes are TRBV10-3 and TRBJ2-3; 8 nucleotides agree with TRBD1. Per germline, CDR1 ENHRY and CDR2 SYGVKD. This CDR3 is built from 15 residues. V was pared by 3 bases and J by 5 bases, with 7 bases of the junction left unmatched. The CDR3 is CAISEGQGRRDTQYF. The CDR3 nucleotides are TGTGCCATCAGTGAAGGACAGGGACGGCGAGATACGCAGTATTTT.

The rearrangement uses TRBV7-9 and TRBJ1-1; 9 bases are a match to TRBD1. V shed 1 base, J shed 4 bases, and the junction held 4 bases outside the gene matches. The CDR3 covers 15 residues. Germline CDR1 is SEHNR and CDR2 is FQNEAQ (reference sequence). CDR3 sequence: CASSLGTGAPTEAFF. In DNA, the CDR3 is TGTGCCAGCAGCTTAGGGACAGGGGCGCCCACTGAAGCTTTCTTT.

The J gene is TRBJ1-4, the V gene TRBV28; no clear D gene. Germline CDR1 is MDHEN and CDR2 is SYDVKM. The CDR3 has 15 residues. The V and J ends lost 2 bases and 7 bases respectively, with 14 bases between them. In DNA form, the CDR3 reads TGTGCCAGCAGTTTAAGGGTACGCGGGCCTGAAAAACTGTTTTTT. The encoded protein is CASSLRVRGPEKLFF.

This CDR3 is CASSLAGAEEQYF. The CDR3 nucleotides read TGTGCCAGCAGCTTAGCGGGGGCCGAAGAGCAGTACTTC. V gene TRBV7-8 combines with J gene TRBJ2-7; possibly TRBD1 for D (6 bases). The CDR3 runs to 13 residues. V lost 0 bases, J lost 7 bases, and 10 bases lay in between. Germline CDR1 is SGHVS and CDR2 is FQNEAQ.

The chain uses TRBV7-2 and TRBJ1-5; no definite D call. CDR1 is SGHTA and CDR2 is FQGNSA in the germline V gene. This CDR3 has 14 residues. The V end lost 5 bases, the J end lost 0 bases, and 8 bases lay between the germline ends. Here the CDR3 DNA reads TGTGCCAGCAGCCCGGCCTATAGCAATCAGCCCCAGCATTTT. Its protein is CASSPAYSNQPQHF. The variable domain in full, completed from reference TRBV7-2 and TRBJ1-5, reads GAGVSQSPSNKVTEKGKDVELRCDPISGHTALYWYRQSLGQGLEFLIYFQGNSAPDKSGLPSDRFSAERTGGSVSTLTIQRTQQEDSAVYLCASSPAYSNQPQHFGDGTRLSIL.

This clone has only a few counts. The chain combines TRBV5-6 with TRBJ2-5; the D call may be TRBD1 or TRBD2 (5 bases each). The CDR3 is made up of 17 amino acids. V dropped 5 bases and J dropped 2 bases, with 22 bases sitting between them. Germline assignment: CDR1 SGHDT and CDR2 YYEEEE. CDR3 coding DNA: TGTGCCAGCAGGACACAGTTTGGGGGTAGATCGCAAGAGACCCAGTACTTC. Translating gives CASRTQFGGRSQETQYF.